One and the same sample provided the 16 T cell receptor beta chains below, sequenced in a study of cytomegalovirus exposure and HLA in healthy donors (dated by TCRdb to about 2017). Library construction relied on the immunoSEQ multiplex PCR assay. The multiplex PCR relied on a mix of 60 forward primers for TCR Vbeta segments and 13 reverse primers for TCR Jbeta segments. TCRdb carries this immuneACCESS record with in-frame sequences only. Its versions omit some clonotypes, under half of them owing to an unresolved V gene in the studies checked, with the rest unexplained. The sample table contains about 150,000 clones; only one count was recorded for roughly 8.8% of them. Together, the top ten hold roughly 6.4% of the sample. Material for sequencing was PBMCs. Receptors were obtained from a woman between 35 and 50 years old in good health and CMV-seropositive.

The chain combines TRBV5-1 with TRBJ1-2; 12 bases agree with TRBD1. The CDR3 sequence is 16 residues long. V lost 4 bases and J lost 2; bases outside the gene matches: 6. Looked up from germline, CDR1 is SGHRS and CDR2 is YFSETQ. The CDR3 loop is CASSKGDRGRNYGYTF. CDR3 in DNA: TGCGCCAGCAGCAAAGGGGACAGGGGGCGAAACTATGGCTACACCTTC.

The chain uses TRBV5-1 and TRBJ2-6; D is ambiguous. Trimming left V 5 bases short and J 2 bases short, with 11 bases between. The length of the CDR3 is 15 residues. Germline assignment: CDR1 SGHRS and CDR2 YFSETQ. The DNA for the CDR3 is TGCGCCAGCAGACATCCGCAAGCTGGGGCCAACGTCCTGACTTTC. This gives the protein CASRHPQAGANVLTF.

This clone has only a few counts. The chain recombines TRBV5-1 with TRBJ2-7; 8 bases map to TRBD2. With V trimmed by 7 bases and J by 0 bases, 3 bases remained unmatched. The CDR3 sequence is 13 residues long. The germline gives CDR1 SGHRS, CDR2 YFSETQ. For the CDR3, the DNA is TGCGCCAGCTCGCGGGGGGACTCCTACGAGCAGTACTTC. Residues: CASSRGDSYEQYF. Complete variable domain (other parts from reference TRBV5-1 and TRBJ2-7): KAGVTQTPRYLIKTRGQQVTLSCSPISGHRSVSWYQQTPGQGLQFLFEYFSETQRNKGNFPGRFSGRQFSNSRSEMNVSTLELGDSALYLCASSRGDSYEQYFGPGTRLTVT.

This clone was seen more than once but under ten times. This chain links TRBV15 with TRBJ2-2; TRBD2 is a possible D gene (6 bases). Germline values: CDR1 LNHNV, CDR2 YYDKDF (reference sequence). This CDR3 is built from 12 residues. The V end lost 9 bases, the J end lost 6 bases, and 11 bases lay between the germline ends. CDR3: CATRERAGELFF. For the CDR3, the DNA is TGTGCCACTCGGGAGCGGGCCGGGGAGCTGTTTTTT.

This clone was seen a handful of times. V is TRBV18 and J is TRBJ1-1, with D hard to call. Trimming cost V 6 bases and J 0 bases, with 23 bases left between them. The CDR3 runs 18 residues. From germline, CDR1 is KGHSH and CDR2 LQKENI. The CDR3 sequence is CASSSTADSFGMNTEAFF. CDR3 nucleotides: TGTGCCAGCTCCTCAACGGCGGATAGCTTTGGTATGAACACTGAAGCTTTCTTT.

V gene TRBV15 combines with J gene TRBJ2-7; tentative D call: TRBD2 (6 bases). Germline CDR1 and CDR2: LNHNV and YYDKDF (reference sequence). The CDR3 sequence is 15 residues long. Between the trimmed V and J ends, which lost 5 bases and 5 bases, there was a span of 19 bases. The CDR3 reads CATSRPGTAEDEQYF. In nucleotides, the CDR3 is TGTGCCACCAGCCGACCCGGGACTGCGGAGGACGAGCAGTACTTC.

This clone was counted a few times. The chain combines TRBV11-2 with TRBJ2-5, with TRBD2 identical over 7 bases. Germline V gives CDR1 SGHAT, CDR2 FQNNGV. V was pared by 1 base and J by 3 bases, with 2 bases of the junction left unmatched. The CDR3 totals 14 residues. The CDR3 nucleotides read TGTGCCAGCAGCTTAGTGGGGGGGGAAGAGACCCAGTACTTC. Its translation: CASSLVGGEETQYF.

This clone was detected a few times. The gene calls are TRBV7-2 and TRBJ2-7; 8 nucleotides match TRBD1. J lost 5 bases, V lost 1 base, and 7 bases had no gene match. In germline, CDR1 is SGHTA, CDR2 FQGNSA. CDR3 length: 15 residues. The CDR3 region has the DNA TGTGCCAGCAGCTTAGTAGCGACAGGGGATCACGAGCAGTACTTC. Its protein is CASSLVATGDHEQYF. The variable domain in full, with the rest retrieved from reference TRBV7-2 and TRBJ2-7, is GAGVSQSPSNKVTEKGKDVELRCDPISGHTALYWYRQSLGQGLEFLIYFQGNSAPDKSGLPSDRFSAERTGGSVSTLTIQRTQQEDSAVYLCASSLVATGDHEQYFGPGTRLTVT.

Details on this clone: Its ends do not fully match the called genes, so a read error is possible. The CDR3 DNA sequence: TGTGCCGGTAGGAACAGGGGGGAAGCCGGGGAGCTGTTTTTT. Its protein is CAGRNRGEAGELFF. This chain links TRBV19 with TRBJ2-2, with 8 bases matching TRBD1. Looked up from germline, CDR1 is LNHDA and CDR2 is SQIVND (reference sequence). CDR3 length equals 14 residues.

The gene calls are TRBV5-4 and TRBJ2-1; a possible D gene is TRBD2 (6 bases). The CDR3 totals 15 residues. V was clipped by 2 bases and J by 4 bases, with 13 bases between them. The germline gives CDR1 SGHNT, CDR2 YYREEE (reference sequence). Written as DNA, the CDR3 is TGTGCCAGCAGCTTATCGACCGGGACTTACAATGAGCAGTTCTTC. This gives the protein CASSLSTGTYNEQFF.

This clone was seen at least ten times. The chain recombines TRBV19 with TRBJ2-2, with 11 bases fitting TRBD2. This CDR3 is 15 amino acids long. The junction had 4 bases not matched to a gene; V was cut back by 6 bases and J by 4 bases. Germline CDR1 LNHDA, CDR2 SQIVND (reference sequence). The CDR3 coding sequence is TGTGCCAGTAGGCTAGCGGGGGGAAGCACCGGGGAGCTGTTTTTT. Amino acids: CASRLAGGSTGELFF.

This clone was seen only a few times. The CDR3 region is CSVDQGFNEQYF. The CDR3 region has the DNA TGCAGCGTTGACCAGGGTTTCAACGAGCAGTACTTC. The chain couples TRBV29-1 to TRBJ2-7; a weak D match, TRBD1 (5 bases). CDR3 length: 12 residues. V was cut by 3 bases and J by 5 bases, with 11 bases left in between. Per the germline V gene, CDR1 is SQVTM and CDR2 is ANQGSEA.

This clone was seen only a few times. The J gene is TRBJ2-3, the V gene TRBV10-3; TRBD2 is a possible D gene (6 bases). Trimming took 1 base from V and 3 from J, leaving 8 bases between them. Germline lookup yields CDR1 ENHRY and CDR2 SYGVKD. The CDR3 is 14 amino acids. CDR3 region: CAISEWRETDTQYF. CDR3 in DNA: TGTGCCATCAGTGAGTGGAGGGAAACAGATACGCAGTATTTT.

This sequence joins TRBV19 and TRBJ1-5, with 7 bases identical to TRBD1. Per germline, CDR1 LNHDA and CDR2 SQIVND (reference sequence). The junction had 6 bases not matched to a gene; V was cut back by 7 bases and J by 6 bases. The CDR3 runs to 13 residues. CDR3 in amino acids: CASNTAGGQPQHF. The CDR3 DNA is TGTGCCAGTAATACAGCAGGGGGTCAGCCCCAGCATTTT.

V usage is TRBV7-9 and J usage is TRBJ1-2; 7 bases are a match to TRBD1. After removal of 5 bases from V and 6 bases from J, the junction contained 6 bases not matched to a gene. Germline V gene data show CDR1 as SEHNR and CDR2 as FQNEAQ (reference sequence). The CDR3 sequence is 13 residues long. CDR3 nucleotides: TGTGCCAGCAGCCTCTCCGGACAGGATGGCTACACCTTC. Protein: CASSLSGQDGYTF.

There are a few counts of this clone. The chain joins TRBV5-1 to TRBJ2-6; a weak D match, TRBD1 (6 bases). The CDR3 has 17 residues. V lost 6 bases and J lost 2, with 18 bases in between. Per the germline V gene, CDR1 is SGHRS and CDR2 is YFSETQ. The CDR3 loop is CASTSGQGLAGANVLTF. CDR3 coding DNA: TGCGCCAGCACCTCGGGACAAGGGTTGGCTGGGGCCAACGTCCTGACTTTC.